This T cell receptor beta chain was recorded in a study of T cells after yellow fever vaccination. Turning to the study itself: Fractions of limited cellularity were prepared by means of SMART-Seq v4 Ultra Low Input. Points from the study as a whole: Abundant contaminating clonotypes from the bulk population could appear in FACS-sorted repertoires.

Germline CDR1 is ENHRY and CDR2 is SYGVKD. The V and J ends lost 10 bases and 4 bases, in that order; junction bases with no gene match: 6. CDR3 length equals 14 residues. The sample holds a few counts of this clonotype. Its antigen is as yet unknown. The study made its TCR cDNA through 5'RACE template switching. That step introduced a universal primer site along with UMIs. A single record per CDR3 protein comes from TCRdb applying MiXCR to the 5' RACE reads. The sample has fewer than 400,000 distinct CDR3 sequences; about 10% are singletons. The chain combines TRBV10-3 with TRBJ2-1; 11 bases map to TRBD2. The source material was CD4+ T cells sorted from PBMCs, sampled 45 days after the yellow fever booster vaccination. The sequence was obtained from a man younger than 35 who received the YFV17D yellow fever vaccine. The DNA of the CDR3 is TGTGCCACCCGTAGCGGGGGGGCTTACAATGAGCAGTTCTTC. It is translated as CATRSGGAYNEQFF.